The rows below give T cell receptor beta chains drawn from one sample of a study of blood T cells in healthy people across ages. One entry per CDR3 protein results from TCRdb running MiXCR on the 5' RACE reads. Found here are 700,000 to 1,000,000 distinct CDR3 sequences, under 45% of them singletons; the top ten hold roughly 19%. The sample comprised blood. Receptors originate from a man aged 60-69 years in good health. CDR3s include the opening cysteine and the closing phenylalanine or tryptophan. Each record gives: CDR3 DNA, CDR3 protein, V gene, J gene, clone size, D gene, CDR3 length. D genes are given only for firm matches. Clone size is not always given. Where it is, it says once, few, many or a class for expanded clones.

cdr3_nt: TGTGCCAGCAGCCCCGACAGGGGATCGGAAAAACTGTTTTTT
cdr3_aa: CASSPDRGSEKLFF
v_call: TRBV7-2
j_call: TRBJ1-4
clone_size: few
d_call: TRBD1
cdr3_length: 14

cdr3_nt: TGCGCCAGCAGCCAAGCGACTAGCGGGGGGGCCTATGAGCAGTTCTTC
cdr3_aa: CASSQATSGGAYEQFF
v_call: TRBV4-3
j_call: TRBJ2-1
clone_size: -
d_call: TRBD2
cdr3_length: 16

cdr3_nt: TGTGCCAGCAGTGAAGCGTGGGGGGATACGCAGTATTTT
cdr3_aa: CASSEAWGDTQYF
v_call: TRBV6-1
j_call: TRBJ2-3
clone_size: -
d_call: -
cdr3_length: 13

cdr3_nt: TGTGCCAGCAGGCCGGTCGGAGGGTACACAGATACGCAGTATTTT
cdr3_aa: CASRPVGGYTDTQYF
v_call: TRBV27
j_call: TRBJ2-3
clone_size: -
d_call: -
cdr3_length: 15

cdr3_nt: TGTGCCAGCAGCTTAGGACTCCACAATGAGCAGTTCTTC
cdr3_aa: CASSLGLHNEQFF
v_call: TRBV7-2
j_call: TRBJ2-1
clone_size: -
d_call: -
cdr3_length: 13

cdr3_nt: TGCAGCGTTGAACGACTAGCGGGGGGCGGGGATACGCAGTATTTT
cdr3_aa: CSVERLAGGGDTQYF
v_call: TRBV29-1
j_call: TRBJ2-3
clone_size: -
d_call: TRBD2
cdr3_length: 15

cdr3_nt: TGTGCCAGCAGCTTAGCGCTCCCGACAGGGCATATCTCCTACGAGCAGTACTTC
cdr3_aa: CASSLALPTGHISYEQYF
v_call: TRBV7-6
j_call: TRBJ2-7
clone_size: -
d_call: TRBD1
cdr3_length: 18

cdr3_nt: TGTGCCAGCAGCTTCAGCGGACAGTATAATTCACCCCTCCACTTT
cdr3_aa: CASSFSGQYNSPLHF
v_call: TRBV11-1
j_call: TRBJ1-6
clone_size: -
d_call: -
cdr3_length: 15

cdr3_nt: TGCAGTGCCCATAACCTTCGGCTTTCGGACGAGCAGTACTTC
cdr3_aa: CSAHNLRLSDEQYF
v_call: TRBV20-1
j_call: TRBJ2-7
clone_size: few
d_call: -
cdr3_length: 14

cdr3_nt: TGCAGTGCTAGAGATTGGCTAGCTCCAGATACGCAGTATTTT
cdr3_aa: CSARDWLAPDTQYF
v_call: TRBV20-1
j_call: TRBJ2-3
clone_size: -
d_call: -
cdr3_length: 14

cdr3_nt: TGTGCCAGCCCCCAGCGGGGGTTCTACAATGAGCAGTTCTTC
cdr3_aa: CASPQRGFYNEQFF
v_call: TRBV6-4
j_call: TRBJ2-1
clone_size: -
d_call: TRBD2
cdr3_length: 14

cdr3_nt: TGTGCCAGCCGGGGGACGAGGAACACCGGGGAGCTGTTTTTT
cdr3_aa: CASRGTRNTGELFF
v_call: TRBV18
j_call: TRBJ2-2
clone_size: -
d_call: -
cdr3_length: 14

cdr3_nt: TGTGCCAGCATTCGCGCTGGGGGCTACGAGCAGTACTTC
cdr3_aa: CASIRAGGYEQYF
v_call: TRBV5-6
j_call: TRBJ2-7
clone_size: few
d_call: -
cdr3_length: 13